This TCR beta chain was identified in a study of PD-1 blockade in classical Hodgkin lymphoma (dated by TCRdb to about 2020). Background on the whole study: Nivolumab dosing was 3 mg/kg intravenously every 2 weeks, continuing until either disease progression or unacceptable toxicity. The study used CyTOF and TCR beta sequencing to define a peripheral blood immune signature of response to PD-1 blockade in classical Hodgkin lymphoma.

What this sample's time point label stands for: cycle 4 day 1 (C4D1), after 6 weeks of nivolumab. Every trial patient had relapsed after autologous stem cell transplantation, and cohorts A, B and C differed in prior brentuximab vedotin exposure. The trial cohort comprised 56 patients with relapsed/refractory classical Hodgkin lymphoma whose best overall responses were complete response, partial response or progressive disease. In the multi-cohort phase II CheckMate 205 trial, trial patients received single-agent nivolumab. An independent review committee assessed best overall response by applying the 2007 International Working Group response criteria. Trial PBMCs were obtained immediately prior to nivolumab initiation (C1D1) and on therapy at cycle 2 day 1 and cycle 4 day 1. Peripheral blood was collected in 8 mL Vacutainer Cell Preparation Tubes, from which PBMCs were isolated by centrifugation and then cryopreserved.

The Qiagen DNeasy kit was used to extract genomic DNA both from unsorted PBMCs and from the negatively selected CD4+ and CD8+ fractions. Using primers that anneal to V and J segments, immunoSEQ multiplex PCR amplified the TCR beta CDR3 regions. A synthetic immune receptor repertoire was used to minimize amplification bias, and any residual bias was removed computationally once sequencing was done. Concerning the study's data processing: Custom Python scripts were used to quantify repertoire diversity as the Shannon entropy index. Unsorted, CD4+ and CD8+ repertoires were analyzed separately, except in combined analyses where CD4+ and CD8+ sequences were merged in silico. A clone was considered expanded if an increase in frequency of at least 2-fold after treatment relative to C1D1 was found, and a pseudocount of 0.5 was applied to clones undetected at baseline. Singleton clones were defined as clones with 0 or 1 copy at C1D1, and non-singleton clones were defined as clones with 2 or more copies. By matching protein sequences in sorted samples from the same patient, clones expanded in unsorted samples were annotated as CD4+, CD8+ or unknown. Wilcoxon tests were applied to paired samples to test diversity changes from C1D1 to C4D1. In TCRdb, the immuneACCESS table is reduced to in-frame sequences with V and J assigned. These tables do not hold every clone; where another copy was compared, an unresolved V gene accounts for under half, and the others remain unexplained. D and trimming come from the DNA, and the V and J calls and clone size come from that table. The sample yields roughly 46,000 clones; about 75% were counted once. The biggest ten clones account for 10% to 15% of the sample.

Concerning this clone itself: Its antigen target is currently unknown. One base away there is no much larger clone; base qualities are not given.

The paper as a whole reports these results and caveats: The study covered only a single clinical trial cohort, and the causes of the repertoire differences, possibly disease activity or prior therapy, were still not defined. Patients starting nivolumab less than 1 year after ASCT had lower diversity and were excluded from later analyses to avoid confounding by immune reconstitution. CD4+ but not CD8+ TCR diversity rose significantly by C4D1 (p=0.0027 vs p=0.16), most apparent in complete responders (p=0.02). Among trial patients, those achieving complete response had baseline diversity similar to that of newly diagnosed patients, while diversity was significantly lower in partial responders and progressors. Baseline TCR diversity was reported to be lower in newly diagnosed patients than in healthy donors, and even lower in relapsed/refractory patients.

Deletion took 1 base off V and 1 base off J, with a span of 9 bases between the germline ends. Per the germline V gene, SGHAT is the CDR1 and FQNNGV is the CDR2. The CDR3 goes from the cysteine to the phenylalanine over 15 residues. Here the CDR3 DNA is all that survives: 45 bases in frame from base 1. This specimen consisted of peripheral blood mononuclear cells (PBMCs), obtained before the fourth cycle of nivolumab. The TCR originated in a human donor with classical Hodgkin lymphoma. The chain is encoded by TRBV11-2 joined to TRBJ2-3, with no reliable assignment of the D segment. The bases are TGTGCCAGCAGCTTAGTACCGTCGGGCACAGATACGCAGTATTTT. This translates into CASSLVPSGTDTQYF.